The rows below give T cell receptor beta chains drawn from one sample of a study of glioma-infiltrating T cells. In TCRdb, the multiplex PCR reads were re-called with MiXCR into one record per CDR3 protein. Here the sample spans approximately 90,000 distinct CDR3 sequences, about 23% being singletons. The sequenced sample consisted of glioma tissue, nonneoplastic brain tissue, or PBMCs (not recorded which). The receptors were sampled from a human donor with low-grade glioma or glioblastoma, undergoing nonglioma brain surgery, or in good health (not recorded which). Each CDR3 is given with its conserved first and last residue. Some rows mark clone size as missing; the rest say once, few, many or name a class of expanded clone.

- | TRBJ2-5 | TRBV7-9 | CTSSLAGAQETQYF
few | TRBJ1-1 | TRBV19 | CASSIGDKLGQGGTEAFF
- | TRBJ2-7 | TRBV11-2 | CASSLGENYEQYF
few | TRBJ2-1 | TRBV12-3/TRBV12-4 | CASSFQGNRATNEQFF
few | TRBJ2-5 | TRBV7-8 | CASSSPGTSGETQYF
many | TRBJ1-1 | TRBV2 | CASSDYSNTEAFF
many | TRBJ2-5 | TRBV7-2 | CASSLHRDQKTQYF
many | TRBJ1-5 | TRBV12-3/TRBV12-4 | CASSLQWSSNQPQHF
many | TRBJ2-3 | TRBV20-1 | CSAVPGVDTQYF
- | TRBJ2-3 | TRBV12-3/TRBV12-4 | CASSVTGTVYTQYF
- | TRBJ2-5 | TRBV5-1 | CASSRWTGLETQYF
many | TRBJ1-1 | TRBV11-2 | CASSLTTLMNTEAFF
many | TRBJ1-2 | TRBV6-1 | CASSEERGQGAYGYTF
many | TRBJ1-1 | TRBV27 | CASSSHRQGRGAFF
many | TRBJ1-1 | TRBV20-1 | CSAWTGPNTEAFF
few | TRBJ2-2 | TRBV5-4 | CASSLAPANTGELFF
few | TRBJ2-3 | TRBV11-1 | CASSSYTAIPTDTQYF
many | TRBJ1-4 | TRBV7-8 | CASSLVFRTTNEKLFF
- | TRBJ1-3 | TRBV13 | CASSSRDRGLSSGNTIYF
many | TRBJ2-5 | TRBV2 | CASIRTRETQYF
many | TRBJ2-2 | TRBV5-1 | CASSITPGPNTGELFF
- | TRBJ1-4 | TRBV12-3/TRBV12-4 | CASSWAGSGTNEKLFF
few | TRBJ2-2 | TRBV2 | CASRAGTTNTGELFF
- | TRBJ1-4 | TRBV5-1 | CASSLWGLTKASEEKLFF
few | TRBJ1-1 | TRBV19 | CASSIRAGYTEAFF
once | TRBJ2-1 | TRBV6-5 | CASSYEAYEQFF
- | TRBJ2-7 | TRBV18 | CASSPEGTATPYEQYF
- | TRBJ2-5 | TRBV11-2 | CASSLVGSFGTQYF
many | TRBJ2-3 | TRBV6-1 | CASSRSTGLTDTQYF
many | TRBJ2-7 | TRBV20-1 | CSARVGTSSYEQYF
few | TRBJ2-1 | TRBV18 | CASSPPGLAGGRYNEQFF
- | TRBJ1-2 | TRBV12-3/TRBV12-4 | CASSLGQGLRGYTF
many | TRBJ2-6 | TRBV3-1 | CASSLKAGANVLTF
many | TRBJ1-1 | TRBV27 | CASSLLQGAGAFF
many | TRBJ1-1 | TRBV5-1 | CASSPRGQTEAFF
few | TRBJ1-2 | TRBV29-1 | CSVDPGAVYSNYGYTF
many | TRBJ2-3 | TRBV7-8 | CASSFRPGGTDTQYF
many | TRBJ2-7 | TRBV6-5 | CASSYPGLRAGEQYF
- | TRBJ1-6 | TRBV10-3 | CAIRSGTGESPLHF
many | TRBJ1-6 | TRBV27 | CASSLNAGSGSPLHF
many | TRBJ2-3 | TRBV2 | CASTPRTGGHTDTQYF
few | TRBJ2-7 | TRBV14 | CASSQAGGGRQYF
many | TRBJ2-1 | TRBV7-9 | CASSLARTGGRNEQFF
- | TRBJ1-4 | TRBV6-1 | CASRTETGPPTNEKLFW
many | TRBJ2-3 | TRBV28 | CASLGQLTATQYF
many | TRBJ2-6 | TRBV7-2 | CASSLTDSGANVLTF
- | TRBJ2-7 | TRBV6-5 | CASSYSAGSNEQYF
- | TRBJ2-7 | TRBV5-4 | CASSLDRGNYEQYF
many | TRBJ2-3 | TRBV20-1 | CSARGLRQGARDTQYF
many | TRBJ2-7 | TRBV7-2 | CASSFSPTYEQYF
many | TRBJ2-1 | TRBV20-1 | CSVVGTSGRLSYNEQFF
- | TRBJ2-1 | TRBV6-2/TRBV6-3 | CASSSLSGSSRAYNEQFF
- | TRBJ2-4 | TRBV29-1 | CSARGEAKNIQYF